The 31 T cell receptor beta chains listed next were all sequenced from one sample in a study of identical twins. TCRdb re-analysed the 5' RACE reads in MiXCR, keeping a single row per CDR3 protein. The table records 1.5 million or so distinct CDR3 sequences, around a third of them present only once. The sample consisted of cord blood. The receptor set was obtained from a newborn girl in good health.

This clonotype came up a few times. The chain uses TRBV24-1 and TRBJ2-5; TRBD1 aligns across 9 bases. This CDR3 spans 15 amino acids. V gave up 6 bases and J gave up 5 bases; unmatched junction bases: 9. Germline V gene sequence: CDR1 KGHDR, CDR2 SFDVKD. This CDR3 reads CATSQQGTGIETQYF. CDR3 in DNA: TGTGCCACCAGTCAACAAGGGACAGGGATCGAGACCCAGTACTTC.

This clonotype has more than one count but fewer than ten. V usage is TRBV20-1 and J usage is TRBJ2-7, with D perhaps being TRBD1 or TRBD2 (6 bases each). Gene TRBJ2-5 matches the end of the DNA better, so the J call may be wrong. Germline-derived CDR1 and CDR2 are DFQATT and SNEGSKA (reference sequence). CDR3 length equals 12 residues. The CDR3 reads CSSRGGLETQYF. Here the CDR3 DNA reads TGCAGTTCCCGAGGGGGGCTCGAGACCCAGTACTTC.

This clonotype was seen a handful of times. CDR3 amino acids: CASSPPGAGYGYTF. CDR3 nucleotides: TGTGCCAGCAGTCCACCGGGGGCTGGCTATGGCTACACCTTC. This rearrangement joins TRBV6-5 to TRBJ1-2; weak D call: TRBD1 (6 bases). Germline V gene lookup returns CDR1 MNHEY and CDR2 SVGAGI. Deletions cut 5 bases from V and 4 bases from J, with 14 bases between. The CDR3 runs to 14 residues.

In its sample, this clonotype was seen a few times. The chain joins TRBV6-4 to TRBJ2-5, with D hard to call. The DNA matches TRBJ2-7 better at its end, which makes the J call doubtful. The germline CDR1 and CDR2 sequences are MRHNA and SNTAGT. The CDR3 loop spans 13 amino acids. Written as DNA, the CDR3 is TGTGCCAGCAGTCCAACACGTTCGGGCGAGCAGTACTTC. It translates to CASSPTRSGEQYF.

This clonotype was observed a few times. This chain links TRBV4-1 with TRBJ1-1; D is unclear. The CDR3 extends over 15 amino acids. V was clipped by 1 base and J by 8 bases, with 17 bases between them. Germline V gene data show CDR1 as MGHRA and CDR2 as YSYEKL. CDR3 sequence: CASSQGGLGKLEAFF. As DNA, the CDR3 is TGCGCCAGCAGCCAAGGCGGGTTAGGAAAACTGGAAGCTTTCTTT.

This clonotype was observed a handful of times. The V and J genes are TRBV7-2 and TRBJ1-1; tentatively, D is TRBD1 (6 bases). From germline, CDR1 is SGHTA and CDR2 FQGNSA. The CDR3 has 15 residues. Trimming removed 1 base from V and 0 bases from J, with 9 bases in between. The CDR3: CASSLVDRVNTEAFF. The CDR3 DNA sequence: TGTGCCAGCAGCTTAGTGGACAGAGTGAACACTGAAGCTTTCTTT.

This rearrangement joins TRBV7-2 to TRBJ1-6; possibly TRBD1 for D (6 bases). Trimming stripped 5 bases from V and 4 bases from J, with 12 bases between. CDR1 SGHTA and CDR2 FQGNSA come from the germline V gene. The CDR3 is 15 amino acids. CDR3 sequence: CASSPRGLYNSPLHF. The CDR3 region has the DNA TGTGCCAGCAGCCCCAGGGGCTTATATAATTCACCCCTCCACTTT.

In this sample, this clonotype turned up a few times. V and J are TRBV6-5 and TRBJ2-7; a possible D gene is TRBD2 (6 bases). Trimming removed 6 bases at V and 2 bases at J, with 17 bases between. CDR1 and CDR2 (germline): MNHEY, SVGAGI. This CDR3 comprises 15 residues. The CDR3 reads CASSPAGIPTYEQYF. CDR3 DNA sequence: TGTGCCAGCAGCCCTGCGGGAATACCAACCTACGAGCAGTACTTC.

This clonotype was observed a handful of times. The gene calls are TRBV6-2 or TRBV6-3 and TRBJ2-7; a possible D gene is TRBD1 (5 bases). The germline V and J ends were trimmed by 0 bases and 2 bases, with 14 bases remaining between them. CDR1 MNHEY and CDR2 SVGEGT come from the germline V gene. The CDR3 has 16 residues. The CDR3, as DNA: TGTGCCAGCAGTTACTCCTTACGGCTAGGGGCCTACGAGCAGTACTTC. Translation gives CASSYSLRLGAYEQYF.

This clonotype was seen ten or more times. The chain couples TRBV7-2 to TRBJ2-3; 8 bases are a match to TRBD2. The germline V gene encodes CDR1 SGHTA and CDR2 FQGNSA. The CDR3 loop spans 17 amino acids. The trim removed 1 base at V and 2 bases at J, leaving 8 bases unmatched. CDR3 loop: CASSLVGSGTATDTQYF. As DNA, the CDR3 is TGTGCCAGCAGCTTAGTTGGTAGCGGGACTGCCACAGATACGCAGTATTTT.

This clonotype was seen a few times. The rearrangement links TRBV10-3 to TRBJ2-3; 9 nucleotides agree with TRBD1. J was trimmed by 1 base and V by 4 bases; bases with no gene match: 3. The CDR3 length is 15 residues. Germline V CDR1 and CDR2: ENHRY, SYGVKD. For the CDR3, the DNA is TGTGCCATCAGTGTAGGGGACAGGGGCACAGATACGCAGTATTTT. Its translation: CAISVGDRGTDTQYF.

In its sample, this clonotype was seen a few times. The chain combines TRBV29-1 with TRBJ2-5, with a possible D match to TRBD1 (5 bases). This CDR3 is 13 amino acids long. V lost 4 bases and J lost 3, with 12 bases in between. Germline loops: CDR1 SQVTM, CDR2 ANQGSEA. CDR3 region: CSVVGQLKETQYF. The DNA for the CDR3 is TGCAGCGTTGTGGGGCAGCTTAAAGAGACCCAGTACTTC.

This rearrangement joins TRBV11-2 to TRBJ2-7, with D possibly TRBD2 on 5 matching bases. The CDR3 sequence is 15 residues long. Germline V gives CDR1 SGHAT, CDR2 FQNNGV. Trimming pared 0 bases from V and 1 base from J, leaving 10 bases between. This CDR3 reads CASSLDQDLSYEQYF. The CDR3 nucleotides are TGTGCCAGCAGCTTAGATCAGGACTTGTCCTACGAGCAGTACTTC.

The rearrangement uses TRBV29-1 and TRBJ1-1, with D maybe TRBD1 (6 bases). V lost 7 bases, J lost 0 bases, and 12 bases lay in between. The CDR3 loop spans 13 amino acids. Germline V CDR1 and CDR2: SQVTM, ANQGSEA. The CDR3 coding sequence is TGCAGCGCCCAAGGACAGATGAACACTGAAGCTTTCTTT. Protein product: CSAQGQMNTEAFF.

This clonotype was counted only a few times. A junction boundary mismatches the germline segment, possibly from a read error. CDR3 protein: CSSSYSIGVRGYYNEQFF. The CDR3 DNA follows: TGTTCCAGCAGTTACTCGATAGGCGTACGCGGGTACTACAATGAGCAGTTCTTC. V is TRBV6-5 and J is TRBJ2-1; D is possibly TRBD2 (5 bases). In germline, CDR1 is MNHEY, CDR2 SVGAGI. There are 18 residues in the CDR3.

V is TRBV12-5 and J is TRBJ1-2, with D perhaps matching TRBD1 (5 bases). From germline, CDR1 is LGHNT and CDR2 FRNRAP. Trimming took 4 bases from V and 4 from J, leaving 16 bases between them. The CDR3 length is 15 residues. The CDR3 sequence is CASGSMVGQPYGYTF. The CDR3 DNA reads as TGTGCTAGTGGTTCGATGGTGGGGCAGCCCTATGGCTACACCTTC.

The rearrangement links TRBV6-1 to TRBJ1-2; perhaps TRBD1 as D (5 bases). Trimming took off 9 bases at V and 3 bases at J, with 17 bases between the two ends. Germline-derived CDR1 and CDR2 are MNHNS and SASEGT. CDR3 size: 14 residues. CDR3 sequence (DNA): TGTGCCAGTCAGCGGGTTAGGGGTGACTATGGCTACACCTTC. Amino acid sequence: CASQRVRGDYGYTF.

The chain combines TRBV12-3 or TRBV12-4 with TRBJ1-1, with D hard to call. This CDR3 spans 11 amino acids. The V gene lost 10 bases and the J gene lost 3 bases, with 9 bases spanning the gap. The CDR3 coding sequence is TGTGCCACCTCCCCAGACACTGAAGCTTTCTTT. It codes for CATSPDTEAFF.

This clonotype turned up a few times. The J gene is TRBJ1-5, the V gene TRBV28, with D unresolved. In germline, CDR1 is MDHEN, CDR2 SYDVKM. V lost 9 bases, J lost 4 bases, and 19 bases lay in between. The CDR3 is 15 amino acids. The CDR3 here is CASHRGPPRNQPQHF. CDR3 nucleotide sequence: TGTGCCAGTCACCGTGGGCCGCCCCGAAATCAGCCCCAGCATTTT.

This clonotype was seen a handful of times. The genes are TRBV15 and TRBJ2-7; no firm D call. This CDR3 spans 16 amino acids. Per germline, CDR1 LNHNV and CDR2 YYDKDF (reference sequence). V lost 4 bases to trimming and J lost 0 bases, with 16 bases between them. CDR3 region: CATSTTRSSSSYEQYF. For the CDR3, the DNA is TGTGCCACCAGCACGACCAGGAGCTCCAGCTCCTACGAGCAGTACTTC.

As regards this clonotype: This sequence is one base from a far larger clone and is likely a read error. The chain has TRBV6-1 and TRBJ1-6; the match to TRBD1 covers 10 bases. Germline V gives CDR1 MNHNS, CDR2 SASEGT. The CDR3 is 14 amino acids. J gave up 7 bases and V 7 bases, and 4 bases lay outside the gene matches. CDR3 DNA sequence: TGTGCCAGCATCCCGGGACAGGGGAATTCACCCCTCCACTTT. It translates to CASIPGQGNSPLHF.

This clonotype was counted only a few times. The chain joins TRBV9 to TRBJ2-1; 10 bases match TRBD2. The germline V gene has CDR1 SGDLS and CDR2 YYNGEE. This CDR3 region has 15 residues. After removal of 0 bases from V and 5 bases from J, the junction contained 2 bases not matched to a gene. CDR3: CASSVGTSGDNEQFF. CDR3 DNA: TGTGCCAGCAGCGTAGGTACTAGCGGGGACAATGAGCAGTTCTTC.

This chain connects TRBV12-3 or TRBV12-4 to TRBJ1-1; D gene ambiguous. V dropped 7 bases and J dropped 3 bases, with 9 bases sitting between them. The CDR3 runs to 12 residues. The CDR3 loop is CASNSRDTEAFF. DNA for the CDR3: TGTGCCAGCAATAGCCGGGACACTGAAGCTTTCTTT.

This clonotype was seen only a few times. The chain recombines TRBV5-1 with TRBJ2-1, with 7 bases identical to TRBD2. Per the germline V gene, CDR1 is SGHRS and CDR2 is YFSETQ. The length of the CDR3 is 15 residues. The V and J ends lost 1 base and 5 bases, in that order; junction bases with no gene match: 6. The CDR3 loop reads CASSLRTSNDNEQFF. Written as DNA, the CDR3 is TGCGCCAGCAGCTTGAGGACTAGTAATGACAATGAGCAGTTCTTC.

Worth noting for this clonotype: Sequence at one end of the junction differs from germline and may be a read error. The chain carries TRBV2 and TRBJ1-1; 8 bases are a match to TRBD1. In germline, CDR1 is SNHLY, CDR2 FYNNEI. The length of the CDR3 is 14 residues. The CDR3, as DNA: TGTGCCAGCAGTGGGAGACAGGGGAACACTGAAACTTTCTTT. Its translation: CASSGRQGNTETFF.

The J gene is TRBJ2-1, the V gene TRBV12-5, with 9 bases aligning to TRBD1. V lost 3 bases and J lost 8; bases outside the gene matches: 20. Germline V gives CDR1 LGHNT, CDR2 FRNRAP. The CDR3 runs 19 residues. This chain's CDR3 is CASGFWGRKGDRAGDEQFF. In DNA, the CDR3 is TGTGCTAGTGGTTTTTGGGGCCGAAAGGGGGACAGGGCGGGCGATGAGCAGTTCTTC. Based on the CDR3 plus reference TRBV12-5 and TRBJ2-1, the full variable domain is DARVTQTPRHKVTEMGQEVTMRCQPILGHNTVFWYRQTMMQGLELLAYFRNRAPLDDSGMPKDRFSAEMPDATLATLKIQPSEPRDSAVYFCASGFWGRKGDRAGDEQFFGPGTRLTVL.

This clonotype was detected a few times. V usage is TRBV29-1 and J usage is TRBJ2-1; no clear D. Germline CDR1 SQVTM, CDR2 ANQGSEA. Trimming took off 7 bases at V and 9 bases at J, with 19 bases between the two ends. There are 13 residues in the CDR3. The CDR3 loop is CSGLLNLVSEQFF. CDR3 nucleotides: TGCAGCGGGCTCCTAAATTTGGTCTCTGAGCAGTTCTTC.

This chain connects TRBV29-1 to TRBJ2-7, with 8 bases matching TRBD2. Unmatched junction bases numbered 15, after V lost 1 base and J lost 7 bases. This CDR3 is 16 amino acids long. Germline CDR1 reads SQVTM; CDR2 reads ANQGSEA. The CDR3 loop reads CSVEGPTSGPSNEQYF. The CDR3 DNA follows: TGCAGCGTTGAAGGGCCCACTAGCGGCCCATCCAATGAGCAGTACTTC.

This clonotype showed up just a few times. The genes are TRBV3-1 and TRBJ2-2; tentative D call: TRBD1 (5 bases). Germline loops: CDR1 LGHDT, CDR2 YNNKEL (reference sequence). V was clipped by 5 bases and J by 0 bases, with 16 bases between them. The CDR3 sequence is 17 residues long. CDR3 residues: CASSATRQRPNTGELFF. DNA of the CDR3: TGTGCCAGCAGCGCCACCCGACAGCGCCCGAACACCGGGGAGCTGTTTTTT.

The gene calls are TRBV20-1 and TRBJ2-7, with TRBD2 matching 13 bases. The DNA end is a closer match to TRBJ2-4, so the J assignment may be wrong. The germline gives CDR1 DFQATT, CDR2 SNEGSKA (reference sequence). This CDR3 is built from 13 residues. CDR3 in amino acids: CSVGTSGINIQYF. The CDR3 DNA reads TGCAGTGTTGGGACTAGCGGGATCAACATTCAGTACTTC.

This clonotype occurred many times. This sequence joins TRBV29-1 and TRBJ2-7, with D unresolved. Germline V gene sequence: CDR1 SQVTM, CDR2 ANQGSEA. V dropped 7 bases and J dropped 0 bases, with 10 bases sitting between them. The CDR3 loop spans 12 amino acids. This CDR3 is CSAKFPSYEQYF. CDR3 bases: TGCAGCGCCAAATTCCCCTCCTACGAGCAGTACTTC.